This T cell receptor beta chain was recorded in a study of post-analysis software for immune sequencing data. Trimming pared 3 bases from V and 4 bases from J, leaving 7 bases between. CDR3 length equals 13 residues. Unique molecular identifiers had been added to the TCR beta cDNA libraries. TCRdb recomputed calls from the PCR reads with MiXCR, one row per CDR3 protein. The data show 170,000 or so distinct CDR3 sequences, 30% seen once. Study-level results: TRBV5-6, TRBV5-1 and TRBV20-1 belonged to a set of five TRBV segments that were more frequent in patients than controls.

At least ten counts were recorded for this clonotype. The antigen remains undetermined. Material for sequencing was blood. This receptor was taken from a girl aged 10 to 17 with multiple sclerosis. The V call is TRBV12-3 or TRBV12-4, the J call TRBJ2-1; D possibly corresponds to TRBD2 (5 bases). The CDR3 DNA reads TGTGCCAGCAGTTTCGGGAAGTACAATGAGCAGTTCTTC. It codes for CASSFGKYNEQFF.